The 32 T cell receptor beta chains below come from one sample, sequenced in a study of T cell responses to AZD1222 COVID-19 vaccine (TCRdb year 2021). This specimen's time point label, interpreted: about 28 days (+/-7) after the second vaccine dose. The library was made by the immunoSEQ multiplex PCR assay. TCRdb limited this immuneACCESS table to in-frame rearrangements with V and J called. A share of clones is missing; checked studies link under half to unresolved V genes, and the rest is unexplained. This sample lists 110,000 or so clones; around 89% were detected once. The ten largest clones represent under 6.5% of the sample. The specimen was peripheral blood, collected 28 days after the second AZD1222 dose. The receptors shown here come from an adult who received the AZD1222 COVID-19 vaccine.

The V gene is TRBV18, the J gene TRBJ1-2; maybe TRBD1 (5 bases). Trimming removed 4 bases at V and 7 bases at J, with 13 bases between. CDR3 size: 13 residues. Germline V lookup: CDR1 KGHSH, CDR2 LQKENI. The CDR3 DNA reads TGTGCCAGCTCACGGACGGACATGGGTGGCTACACCTTC. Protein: CASSRTDMGGYTF.

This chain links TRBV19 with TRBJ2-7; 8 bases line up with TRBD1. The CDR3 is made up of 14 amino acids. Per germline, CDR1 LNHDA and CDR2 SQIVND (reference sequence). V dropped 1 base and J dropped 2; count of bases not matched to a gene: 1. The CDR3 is CASSIGTGTYEQYF. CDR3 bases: TGTGCCAGTAGTATAGGGACAGGGACCTACGAGCAGTACTTC.

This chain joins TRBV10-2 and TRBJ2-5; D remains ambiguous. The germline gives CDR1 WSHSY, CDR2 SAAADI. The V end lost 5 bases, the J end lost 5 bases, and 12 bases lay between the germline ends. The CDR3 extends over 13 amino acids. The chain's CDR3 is CASSPMYVETQYF. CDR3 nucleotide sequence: TGCGCCAGCAGTCCGATGTATGTGGAGACCCAGTACTTC.

CDR3 sequence reads: CASNLSDSPLHF. For the CDR3, the DNA is TGTGCCAGCAACTTATCGGATTCACCCCTCCACTTT. V and J are TRBV12-3 or TRBV12-4 and TRBJ1-6; D is ambiguous. Trimming pared 7 bases from V and 8 bases from J, leaving 9 bases between. The CDR3 consists of 12 residues.

CDR3 region: CASSTTSEIYNEQFF. In DNA, the CDR3 is TGTGCCAGCTCAACGACTAGCGAGATCTACAATGAGCAGTTCTTC. This chain links TRBV18 with TRBJ2-1; the match to TRBD2 covers 8 bases. CDR1 is KGHSH and CDR2 is LQKENI in the germline V gene. The CDR3 sequence is 15 residues long. Trimming took 5 bases from V and 3 from J; bases not matched to a gene: 6.

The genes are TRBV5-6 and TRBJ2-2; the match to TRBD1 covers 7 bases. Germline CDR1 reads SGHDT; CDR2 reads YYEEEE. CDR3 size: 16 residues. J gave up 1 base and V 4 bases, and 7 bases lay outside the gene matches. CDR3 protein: CASSGAGTVNTGELFF. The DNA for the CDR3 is TGTGCCAGCAGCGGGGCCGGGACAGTGAACACCGGGGAGCTGTTTTTT. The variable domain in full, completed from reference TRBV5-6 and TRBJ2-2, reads DAGVTQSPTHLIKTRGQQVTLRCSPKSGHDTVSWYQQALGQGPQFIFQYYEEEERQRGNFPDRFSGHQFPNYSSELNVNALLLGDSALYLCASSGAGTVNTGELFFGEGSRLTVL.

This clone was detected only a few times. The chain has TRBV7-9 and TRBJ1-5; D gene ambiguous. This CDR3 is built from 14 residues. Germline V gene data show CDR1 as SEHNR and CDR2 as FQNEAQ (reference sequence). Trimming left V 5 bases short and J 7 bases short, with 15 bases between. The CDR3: CASSRPGEGQPQHF. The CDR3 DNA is TGTGCCAGCAGCCGGCCCGGGGAAGGGCAGCCCCAGCATTTT.

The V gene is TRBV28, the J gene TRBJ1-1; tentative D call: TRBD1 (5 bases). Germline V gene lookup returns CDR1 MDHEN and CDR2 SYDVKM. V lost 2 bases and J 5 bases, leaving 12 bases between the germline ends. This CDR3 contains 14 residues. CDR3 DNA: TGTGCCAGCAGTTTAGGGCAGGGCGGGACTGAAGCTTTCTTT. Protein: CASSLGQGGTEAFF.

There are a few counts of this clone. CDR3 amino acids: CASSQTGNEQPQHF. CDR3 sequence (DNA): TGTGCCAGCAGTCAAACAGGGAACGAGCAGCCCCAGCATTTT. V gene TRBV6-2 or TRBV6-3 combines with J gene TRBJ1-5; D may be TRBD1 (6 bases). Germline CDR1 reads MNHEY; CDR2 reads SVGEGT. With 5 bases removed from V and 7 bases from J, the gap between germline ends came to 15 bases. The CDR3 consists of 14 residues.

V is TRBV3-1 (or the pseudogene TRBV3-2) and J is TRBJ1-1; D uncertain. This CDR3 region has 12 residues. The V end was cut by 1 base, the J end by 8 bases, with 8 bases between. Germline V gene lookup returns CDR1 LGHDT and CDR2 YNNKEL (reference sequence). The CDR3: CASSQGMWEAFF. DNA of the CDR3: TGTGCCAGCAGCCAAGGGATGTGGGAAGCTTTCTTT.

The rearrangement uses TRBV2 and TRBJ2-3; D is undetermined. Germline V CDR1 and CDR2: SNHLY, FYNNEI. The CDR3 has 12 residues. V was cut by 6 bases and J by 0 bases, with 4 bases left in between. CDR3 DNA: TGTGCCAGCAGGGTCAGCACAGATACGCAGTATTTT. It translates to CASRVSTDTQYF.

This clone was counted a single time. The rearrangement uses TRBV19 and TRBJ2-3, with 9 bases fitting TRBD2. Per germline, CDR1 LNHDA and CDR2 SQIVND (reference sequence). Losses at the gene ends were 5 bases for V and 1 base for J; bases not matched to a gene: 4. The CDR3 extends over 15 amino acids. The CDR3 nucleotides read TGTGCCAGTAGTGCGATAGCGGGGGGCACAGATACGCAGTATTTT. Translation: CASSAIAGGTDTQYF.

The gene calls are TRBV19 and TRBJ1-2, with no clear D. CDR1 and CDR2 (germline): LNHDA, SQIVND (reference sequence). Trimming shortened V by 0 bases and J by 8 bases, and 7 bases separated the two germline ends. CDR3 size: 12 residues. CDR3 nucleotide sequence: TGTGCCAGTAGTATAGATAACAGAGGCTACACCTTC. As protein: CASSIDNRGYTF. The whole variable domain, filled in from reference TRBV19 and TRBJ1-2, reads DGGITQSPKYLFRKEGQNVTLSCEQNLNHDAMYWYRQDPGQGLRLIYYSQIVNDFQKGDIAEGYSVSREKKESFPLTVTSAQKNPTAFYLCASSIDNRGYTFGSGTRLTVV.

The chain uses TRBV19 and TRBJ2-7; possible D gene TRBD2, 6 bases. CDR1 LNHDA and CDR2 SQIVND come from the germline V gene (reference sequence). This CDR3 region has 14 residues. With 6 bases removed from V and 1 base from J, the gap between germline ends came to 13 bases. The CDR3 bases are TGTGCCAGTAGCCGGGAGTTTCAATCCTACGAGCAGTACTTC. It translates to CASSREFQSYEQYF.

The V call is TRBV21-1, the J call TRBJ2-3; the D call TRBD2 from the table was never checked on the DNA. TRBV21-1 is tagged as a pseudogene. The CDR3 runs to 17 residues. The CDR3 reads CASSKVALAGATDTQYF. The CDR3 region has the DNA TGTGCCAGCAGCAAAGTGGCACTAGCGGGGGCCACAGATACGCAGTATTTT.

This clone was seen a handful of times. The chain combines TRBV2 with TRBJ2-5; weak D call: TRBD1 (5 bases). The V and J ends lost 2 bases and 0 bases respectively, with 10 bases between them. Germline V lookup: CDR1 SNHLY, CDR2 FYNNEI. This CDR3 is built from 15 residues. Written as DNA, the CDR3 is TGTGCCAGCAGTGAACAGGGATTGGACCAAGAGACCCAGTACTTC. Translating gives CASSEQGLDQETQYF.

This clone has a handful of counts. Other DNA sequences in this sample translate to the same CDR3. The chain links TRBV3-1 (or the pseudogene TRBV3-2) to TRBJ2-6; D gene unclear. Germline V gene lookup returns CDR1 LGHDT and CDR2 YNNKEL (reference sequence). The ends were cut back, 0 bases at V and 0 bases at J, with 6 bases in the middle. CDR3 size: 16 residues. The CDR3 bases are TGTGCCAGCAGCCAAGACAGAACCTCTGGGGCCAACGTCCTGACTTTC. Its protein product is CASSQDRTSGANVLTF.

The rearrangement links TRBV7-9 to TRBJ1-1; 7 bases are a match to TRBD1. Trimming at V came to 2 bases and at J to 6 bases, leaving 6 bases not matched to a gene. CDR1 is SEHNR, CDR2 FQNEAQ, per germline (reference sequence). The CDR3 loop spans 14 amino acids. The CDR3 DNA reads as TGTGCCAGCAGCTTAATGTTTGGGACAGCTGAAGCTTTCTTT. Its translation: CASSLMFGTAEAFF.

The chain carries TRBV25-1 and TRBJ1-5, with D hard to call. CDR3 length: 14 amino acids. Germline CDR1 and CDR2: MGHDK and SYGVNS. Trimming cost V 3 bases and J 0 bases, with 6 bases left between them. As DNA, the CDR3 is TGTGCCAGCAGTGAGGCCATTAGCAATCAGCCCCAGCATTTT. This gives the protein CASSEAISNQPQHF.

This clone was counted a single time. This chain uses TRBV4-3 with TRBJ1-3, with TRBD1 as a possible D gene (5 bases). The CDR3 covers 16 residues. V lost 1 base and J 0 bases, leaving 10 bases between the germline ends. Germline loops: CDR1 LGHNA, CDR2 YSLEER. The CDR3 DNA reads TGCGCCAGCAGCCAAGTGGGGGGGGGCTCTGGAAACACCATATATTTT. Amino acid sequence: CASSQVGGGSGNTIYF.

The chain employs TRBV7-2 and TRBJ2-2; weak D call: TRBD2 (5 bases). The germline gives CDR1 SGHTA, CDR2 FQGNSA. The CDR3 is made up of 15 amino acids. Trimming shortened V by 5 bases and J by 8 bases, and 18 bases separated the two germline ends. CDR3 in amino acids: CASSAPNGVAGELFF. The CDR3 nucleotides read TGTGCCAGCAGCGCCCCAAACGGGGTTGCAGGGGAGCTGTTTTTT.

The CDR3 region has the DNA TGCGCCAGCAGTACAGGACAAAAGGGCAATGAGCAGTTCTTC. It translates to CASSTGQKGNEQFF. The rearrangement uses TRBV5-1 and TRBJ2-1; tentatively, D is TRBD1 (5 bases). Germline CDR1 SGHRS, CDR2 YFSETQ. V lost 5 bases to trimming and J lost 6 bases, with 15 bases between them. CDR3 length: 14 residues.

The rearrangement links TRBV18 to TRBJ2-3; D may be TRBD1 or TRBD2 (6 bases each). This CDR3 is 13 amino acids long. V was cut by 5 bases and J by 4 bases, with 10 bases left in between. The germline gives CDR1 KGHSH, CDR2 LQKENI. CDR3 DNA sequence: TGTGCCAGCTCAAACGGGGGCGCAGATACGCAGTATTTT. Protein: CASSNGGADTQYF.

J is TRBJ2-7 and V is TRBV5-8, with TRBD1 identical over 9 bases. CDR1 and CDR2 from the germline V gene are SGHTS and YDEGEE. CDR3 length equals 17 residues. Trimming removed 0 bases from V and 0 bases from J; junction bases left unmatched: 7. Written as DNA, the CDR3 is TGTGCCAGCAGCTTGGACCTGGGACAGGGAAGCTCCTACGAGCAGTACTTC. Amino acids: CASSLDLGQGSSYEQYF.

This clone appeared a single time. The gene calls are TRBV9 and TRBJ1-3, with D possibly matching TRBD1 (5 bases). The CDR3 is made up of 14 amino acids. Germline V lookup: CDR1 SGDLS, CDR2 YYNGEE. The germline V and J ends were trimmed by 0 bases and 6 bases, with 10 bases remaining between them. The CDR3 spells CASSVEQAQNTIYF. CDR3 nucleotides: TGTGCCAGCAGCGTAGAACAGGCTCAAAACACCATATATTTT.

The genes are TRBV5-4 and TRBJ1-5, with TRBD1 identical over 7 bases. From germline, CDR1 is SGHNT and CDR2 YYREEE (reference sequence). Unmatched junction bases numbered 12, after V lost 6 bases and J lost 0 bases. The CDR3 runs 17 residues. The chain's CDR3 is CASNPSGGTDSNQPQHF. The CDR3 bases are TGTGCCAGCAACCCAAGCGGTGGGACAGATAGCAATCAGCCCCAGCATTTT.

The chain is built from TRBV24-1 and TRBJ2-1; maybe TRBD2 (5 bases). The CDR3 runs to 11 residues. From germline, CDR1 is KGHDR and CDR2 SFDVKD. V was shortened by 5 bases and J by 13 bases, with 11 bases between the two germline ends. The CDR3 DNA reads TGTGCCACCAGTGTCCGGGGTCAACAGTTCTTC. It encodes CATSVRGQQFF.

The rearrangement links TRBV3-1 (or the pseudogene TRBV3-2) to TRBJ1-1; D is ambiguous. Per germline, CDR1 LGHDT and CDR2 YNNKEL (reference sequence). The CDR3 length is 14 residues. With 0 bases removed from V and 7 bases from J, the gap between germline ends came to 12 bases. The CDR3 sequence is CASSQDARLDEAFF. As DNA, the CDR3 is TGTGCCAGCAGCCAAGATGCCCGTTTAGATGAAGCTTTCTTT.

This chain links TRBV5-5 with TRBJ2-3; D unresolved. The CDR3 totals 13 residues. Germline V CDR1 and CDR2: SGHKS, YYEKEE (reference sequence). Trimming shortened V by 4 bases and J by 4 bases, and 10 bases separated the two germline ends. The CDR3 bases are TGTGCCAGCAGCGAGTGGACGCCAGATACGCAGTATTTT. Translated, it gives CASSEWTPDTQYF.

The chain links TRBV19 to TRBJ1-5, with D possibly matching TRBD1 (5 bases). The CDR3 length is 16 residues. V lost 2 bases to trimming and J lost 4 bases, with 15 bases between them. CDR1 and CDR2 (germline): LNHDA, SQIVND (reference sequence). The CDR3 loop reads CASSITGDSLNQPQHF. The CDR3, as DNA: TGTGCCAGTAGTATAACAGGTGACTCATTGAATCAGCCCCAGCATTTT.

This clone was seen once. CDR3 in DNA: TGTGCCACCAGTGATCACCGACGTTCGAACACCGGGGAGCTGTTTTTT. It encodes CATSDHRRSNTGELFF. V is TRBV24-1 and J is TRBJ2-2; D is uncertain. This CDR3 is built from 16 residues. V dropped 3 bases and J dropped 0 bases, with 10 bases sitting between them. CDR1 is KGHDR, CDR2 SFDVKD, per germline.

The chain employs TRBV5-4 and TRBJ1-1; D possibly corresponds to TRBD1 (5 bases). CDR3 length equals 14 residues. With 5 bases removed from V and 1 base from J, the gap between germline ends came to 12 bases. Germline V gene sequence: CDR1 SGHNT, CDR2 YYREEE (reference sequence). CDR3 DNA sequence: TGTGCCAGCAGTCGGGACTTTAAGAACACTGAAGCTTTCTTT. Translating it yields CASSRDFKNTEAFF.